The 9 T cell receptor beta chains listed next were all sequenced from one sample in a study of tumor and adjacent non-tumor tissue in lung cancer. This sample's RNA came from whole unsorted tissue. Distant lung tissue was collected more than 3 cm away from the tumor edge. The library came from three nested PCR rounds adapted from ARM-PCR protocols. TCRdb independently ran MiXCR on the multiplex PCR reads; one entry per CDR3 protein. The table has 40,000 or so distinct CDR3 sequences, approximately 57% seen once. The specimen sequenced was distant non-tumor lung tissue. These receptors were collected from a man over 45 with non-small cell lung cancer.

This clonotype has only one observation. The rearrangement joins TRBV7-3 to TRBJ2-1; 14 nucleotides match TRBD2. The CDR3 has 16 amino acids. Trimming cost V 5 bases and J 7 bases; bases outside gene matches: 7. In germline, CDR1 is SGHTA, CDR2 FQGTGA. The CDR3 bases are TGTGCCAGCAGCCCCCCAGGACTAGCGGGGGGTAATGAGCAGTTCTTC. It specifies CASSPPGLAGGNEQFF.

This clonotype was recorded a few times. Just one base apart from a much larger clone, this may be a read error. This chain connects TRBV6-1 to TRBJ2-2, with TRBD1 identical over 8 bases. The V segment lost 11 bases and the J segment 4 bases; nucleotides outside the gene matches: 15. The CDR3 spans 16 residues. Germline assignment: CDR1 MNHNS and CDR2 SASEGT. The CDR3 DNA sequence: TGTGCCTGCACGCTACAGGGGGTGGGAACCACCGGGGAGCTGTTTTTT. This sequence encodes CACTLQGVGTTGELFF.

There are a few counts of this clonotype. The junction and the germline gene differ at one end; a read error may be behind it. The chain carries TRBV12-3 or TRBV12-4 and TRBJ1-2; TRBD1 agrees at 8 bases. CDR3 size: 13 residues. This CDR3 is CTSSEQGEDGYTF. CDR3 DNA sequence: TGTACCAGCAGTGAACAGGGGGAAGATGGCTACACCTTC.

This chain uses TRBV6-1 with TRBJ2-1; the match to TRBD2 covers 7 bases. The germline CDR1 and CDR2 sequences are MNHNS and SASEGT. Unmatched junction bases numbered 19, after V lost 6 bases and J lost 8 bases. The CDR3 contains 17 residues. Written as DNA, the CDR3 is TGTGCCAGCAGAGCCACGGGCCACGGCGGGAGAGGGGATGAGCAGTTCTTC. It yields the protein CASRATGHGGRGDEQFF.

Note on this clonotype: One junction end does not reproduce the germline sequence, and a read error may be involved. The chain uses TRBV5-6 and TRBJ2-2, with D tentatively TRBD2 (5 bases). This CDR3 comprises 14 residues. CDR1 SGHDT and CDR2 YYEEEE come from the germline V gene. CDR3 in DNA: TGTGGCAGCAGCGATACAAGAAACACCGGGGAGCTGTTTTTC. It encodes CGSSDTRNTGELFF.

The chain has TRBV30 and TRBJ2-7; D remains unclear. The V gene lost 2 bases and the J gene lost 5 bases, with 7 bases spanning the gap. The CDR3 extends over 11 amino acids. From germline, CDR1 is GTSNPN and CDR2 SVGIG (reference sequence). This chain's CDR3 is CAWSSSHEQYF. In DNA, the CDR3 is TGTGCCTGGAGTTCGAGTCACGAGCAGTACTTC.

This clonotype was observed at least ten times. The J gene is TRBJ2-7, the V gene TRBV20-1; a possible D gene is TRBD1 (6 bases). V lost 6 bases, J lost 3 bases, and 15 bases lay in between. Germline V CDR1 and CDR2: DFQATT, SNEGSKA (reference sequence). The CDR3 has 13 residues. The CDR3 region is CSAIRWGLYEQYF. CDR3 bases: TGCAGTGCCATTCGTTGGGGGCTCTACGAGCAGTACTTC.

Regarding this clonotype: Since the CDR3 does not end with the conserved phenylalanine or tryptophan, this likely comes from a read error. This rearrangement joins TRBV28 to TRBJ1-5, with D perhaps TRBD1 (5 bases). CDR3 length: 14 amino acids. Germline V gene sequence: CDR1 MDHEN, CDR2 SYDVKM. The chain's CDR3 is CVSKKGPINQPQHI. The DNA of the CDR3 is TGTGTCAGCAAGAAGGGACCGATCAATCAGCCCCAGCATATT.

Of note for this clonotype: An end of the junction differs from the germline gene, which may be a read error. This chain uses TRBV6-6 with TRBJ1-3; weak D call: TRBD1 (5 bases). The CDR3 consists of 14 residues. Germline-derived CDR1 and CDR2 are MNHNY and SVGAGI (reference sequence). This CDR3 reads CASSPPGGGNTINF. The DNA of the CDR3 is TGTGCCAGCAGCCCCCCGGGGGGGGGAAACACCATAAATTTT.